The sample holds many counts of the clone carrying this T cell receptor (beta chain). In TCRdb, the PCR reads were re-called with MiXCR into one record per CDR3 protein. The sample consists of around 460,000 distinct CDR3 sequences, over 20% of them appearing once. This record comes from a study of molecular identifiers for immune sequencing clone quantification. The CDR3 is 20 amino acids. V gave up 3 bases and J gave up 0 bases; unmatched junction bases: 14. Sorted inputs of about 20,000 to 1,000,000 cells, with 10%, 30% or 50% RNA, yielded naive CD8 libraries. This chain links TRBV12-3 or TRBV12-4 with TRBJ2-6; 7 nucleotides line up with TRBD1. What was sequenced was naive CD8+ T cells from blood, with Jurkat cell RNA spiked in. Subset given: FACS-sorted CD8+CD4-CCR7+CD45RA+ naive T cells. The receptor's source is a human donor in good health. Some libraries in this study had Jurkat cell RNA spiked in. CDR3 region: CASSFWPYGTDSSGANVLTF. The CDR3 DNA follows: TGTGCCAGCAGTTTTTGGCCCTACGGGACAGATAGCTCTGGGGCCAACGTCCTGACTTTC.